The 23 T cell receptor beta chains reported below all come from one sample, sequenced in a study of cytomegalovirus exposure and HLA in healthy donors (dated 2017 in TCRdb). The method was the immunoSEQ multiplex PCR assay. In its TCRdb copy, this immuneACCESS table keeps in-frame sequences only and misses some clones. Where compared with another copy, unresolved V genes explain less than half of these, and the others have no known cause. This sample has about 170,000 clones in its table, and 90% to 97% of those were observed once. The top ten clones comprise 0.8% to 0.95% of the sample. The source material was PBMCs. The receptor set was obtained from a woman aged 18 to 35 in good health and CMV-seronegative.

Here the CDR3 reads CASSLFAEGNTIYF. The CDR3 DNA follows: TGTGCCAGCAGCTTGTTCGCGGAAGGAAACACCATATATTTT. J is TRBJ1-3 and V is TRBV5-4; D gene unclear. Trimming left V 1 base short and J 4 bases short, with 9 bases between. The germline V gene encodes CDR1 SGHNT and CDR2 YYREEE (reference sequence). The CDR3 extends over 14 amino acids.

The genes are TRBV15 and TRBJ1-2, with a weak D call TRBD1 (5 bases). CDR3 length: 12 residues. The V gene lost 6 bases and the J gene lost 10 bases, with 15 bases spanning the gap. Germline V CDR1 and CDR2: LNHNV, YYDKDF (reference sequence). This chain's CDR3 is CATRSGSETYTF. The CDR3 DNA is TGTGCCACCAGATCAGGGTCAGAAACCTACACCTTC.

The chain is built from TRBV6-6 and TRBJ2-7, with 7 bases that match TRBD1. The CDR3 has 13 amino acids. J was trimmed by 8 bases and V by 4 bases; bases with no gene match: 8. The germline V gene encodes CDR1 MNHNY and CDR2 SVGAGI (reference sequence). CDR3 sequence: CASSSRDRTQQYF. The CDR3, as DNA: TGTGCCAGCAGTTCCCGGGACAGAACTCAGCAGTACTTC.

This sequence joins TRBV4-1 and TRBJ2-1, with 9 bases identical to TRBD2. Germline V CDR1 and CDR2: MGHRA, YSYEKL. The CDR3 totals 19 residues. Trimming cost V 4 bases and J 2 bases; bases outside gene matches: 15. The CDR3 region has the DNA TGCGCCAGCAGCCGCCCGTGGGCTGTTGGCGGGGGGGCCTACAATGAGCAGTTCTTC. This encodes CASSRPWAVGGGAYNEQFF.

The rearrangement links TRBV27 to TRBJ2-5; D remains unclear. V gave up 0 bases and J gave up 5 bases, with 10 bases separating them. This CDR3 has 14 amino acids. Germline CDR1 reads MNHEY; CDR2 reads SMNVEV (reference sequence). The CDR3 is CASSLSFDSETQYF. In nucleotides, the CDR3 is TGTGCCAGCAGTTTATCGTTCGACTCGGAGACCCAGTACTTC.

The chain joins TRBV10-3 to TRBJ2-3; maybe TRBD1 (6 bases). In germline, CDR1 is ENHRY, CDR2 SYGVKD. CDR3 length: 14 amino acids. The V end was cut by 3 bases, the J end by 4 bases, with 11 bases between. The CDR3 DNA reads TGTGCCATCAGTGAAGGGGGTACTTCAGATACGCAGTATTTT. Translating gives CAISEGGTSDTQYF.

The rearrangement uses TRBV5-5 and TRBJ2-6, with TRBD1 matching over 7 bases. Germline CDR1 SGHKS, CDR2 YYEKEE (reference sequence). This CDR3 is 18 amino acids long. V gave up 0 bases and J gave up 0 bases; unmatched junction bases: 6. The CDR3 region is CASSLEGALSSGANVLTF. CDR3 DNA sequence: TGTGCCAGCAGCTTGGAGGGGGCCCTATCCTCTGGGGCCAACGTCCTGACTTTC.

This rearrangement joins TRBV19 to TRBJ1-5; no reliable D call. The CDR3 runs 13 residues. Germline V lookup: CDR1 LNHDA, CDR2 SQIVND (reference sequence). Trimming stripped 7 bases from V and 7 bases from J, with 14 bases between. CDR3 DNA sequence: TGTGCCAGTACCACGGGGTGGGGACAGCCCCAGCATTTT. Protein product: CASTTGWGQPQHF.

CDR3 residues: CASWTGYGYTF. The CDR3 region has the DNA TGTGCCAGTTGGACAGGGTACGGCTACACCTTC. V gene TRBV27 combines with J gene TRBJ1-2, with 8 bases that match TRBD1. V lost 9 bases and J lost 8; bases outside the gene matches: 5. The germline V gene has CDR1 MNHEY and CDR2 SMNVEV (reference sequence). This CDR3 has 11 amino acids.

The rearrangement joins TRBV5-1 to TRBJ2-7; D unresolved. Trimming pared 4 bases from V and 3 bases from J, leaving 5 bases between. Germline-derived CDR1 and CDR2 are SGHRS and YFSETQ. The CDR3 sequence is 11 residues long. For the CDR3, the DNA is TGCGCCAGCAGCATTAACTACGAGCAGTACTTC. Its protein is CASSINYEQYF.

The chain combines TRBV29-1 with TRBJ2-3; 11 nucleotides match TRBD2. J lost 4 bases, V lost 6 bases, and 15 bases had no gene match. This CDR3 comprises 17 residues. Germline values: CDR1 SQVTM, CDR2 ANQGSEA. CDR3: CSVGGLSGGAPSDTQYF. CDR3 in DNA: TGCAGCGTGGGGGGCCTTAGCGGGGGGGCGCCATCAGATACGCAGTATTTT.

This chain joins TRBV5-1 and TRBJ2-2; weak D call: TRBD2 (6 bases). Trimming pared 0 bases from V and 0 bases from J, leaving 6 bases between. The germline gives CDR1 SGHRS, CDR2 YFSETQ. CDR3 length equals 15 residues. As DNA, the CDR3 is TGCGCCAGCAGCTTGGCGGGGGCGAACACCGGGGAGCTGTTTTTT. As protein: CASSLAGANTGELFF.

V is TRBV6-1 and J is TRBJ2-1, with 12 nucleotides matching TRBD2. CDR3 length: 16 amino acids. Germline V gene data show CDR1 as MNHNS and CDR2 as SASEGT. Losses at the gene ends were 6 bases for V and 8 bases for J; bases not matched to a gene: 11. The CDR3 DNA reads as TGTGCCAGCAGCGAACTAGCGGGGGGTTCTTACGATGAGCAGTTCTTC. Encoded protein: CASSELAGGSYDEQFF.

This clone appeared a single time. The junction departs from the called germline gene at one end, perhaps through a read error. The chain couples TRBV6-6 to TRBJ2-3; TRBD2 aligns across 13 bases. Germline V gene data show CDR1 as MNHNY and CDR2 as SVGAGI (reference sequence). The CDR3 totals 14 residues. The DNA of the CDR3 is TGTGCCAGCAGTAACCCGGGACTAGCGGGGTTGAGTTTTTTT. This translates into CASSNPGLAGLSFF.

V and J are TRBV4-1 and TRBJ2-3, with 10 bases that match TRBD2. This CDR3 spans 16 amino acids. V lost 2 bases to trimming and J lost 1 base; unmatched junction nucleotides: 3. The germline CDR1 and CDR2 sequences are MGHRA and YSYEKL. CDR3 amino acids: CASSQTGTSGTDTQYF. DNA of the CDR3: TGCGCCAGCAGCCAAACCGGGACTAGCGGCACAGATACGCAGTATTTT.

The gene calls are TRBV7-2 and TRBJ2-2, with D uncertain. V was trimmed by 5 bases and J by 13 bases, leaving 14 bases between them. Per the germline V gene, CDR1 is SGHTA and CDR2 is FQGNSA. CDR3 length: 12 amino acids. This CDR3 reads CASSPGAVGLFF. In DNA form, the CDR3 reads TGTGCCAGCAGCCCCGGCGCGGTGGGGCTGTTTTTT.

The chain uses TRBV9 and TRBJ2-3; D may be TRBD2 (6 bases). The CDR3 sequence is 16 residues long. Trimming took 1 base from V and 2 from J, leaving 14 bases between them. Germline-derived CDR1 and CDR2 are SGDLS and YYNGEE. The CDR3 DNA is TGTGCCAGCAGCGTATGGGGCGGGGCAACCACAGATACGCAGTATTTT. As protein: CASSVWGGATTDTQYF.

This clone has a single count. The rearrangement links TRBV6-1 to TRBJ1-5; 7 positions agree with TRBD1. Germline-derived CDR1 and CDR2 are MNHNS and SASEGT. Trimming cost V 3 bases and J 1 base; bases outside gene matches: 3. CDR3 length equals 15 residues. The CDR3 region is CASSETGSSNQPQHF. CDR3 coding DNA: TGTGCCAGCAGTGAGACAGGGAGCAGCAATCAGCCCCAGCATTTT.

This chain links TRBV5-4 with TRBJ2-3; 9 bases line up with TRBD1. V dropped 4 bases and J dropped 4; count of bases not matched to a gene: 4. The CDR3 is made up of 14 amino acids. Germline CDR1 and CDR2: SGHNT and YYREEE (reference sequence). CDR3 in amino acids: CASSVTGGADTQYF. The DNA for the CDR3 is TGTGCCAGCAGCGTAACAGGGGGCGCAGATACGCAGTATTTT.

The chain joins TRBV11-2 to TRBJ1-3, with D uncertain. Germline CDR1 is SGHAT and CDR2 is FQNNGV. Between the trimmed V and J ends, which lost 0 bases and 0 bases, there was a span of 9 bases. This CDR3 comprises 16 residues. CDR3 region: CASSLDQVNSGNTIYF. The CDR3 region has the DNA TGTGCCAGCAGCTTAGATCAGGTCAACTCTGGAAACACCATATATTTT.

The J gene is TRBJ2-3, the V gene TRBV7-2, with no clear D. This CDR3 has 14 amino acids. Trimming pared 0 bases from V and 1 base from J, leaving 5 bases between. Germline lookup yields CDR1 SGHTA and CDR2 FQGNSA. Here the CDR3 reads CASSLASGTDTQYF. CDR3 sequence (DNA): TGTGCCAGCAGCTTAGCTTCCGGCACAGATACGCAGTATTTT.

The chain carries TRBV7-8 and TRBJ1-3; D is undetermined. The germline gives CDR1 SGHVS, CDR2 FQNEAQ. CDR3 length equals 12 residues. V was pared by 5 bases and J by 6 bases, with 8 bases between. The CDR3 DNA is TGTGCCAGCAGCCCCTATGAAAACACCATATATTTT. Encoded protein: CASSPYENTIYF. The entire variable domain, with the rest obtained from reference TRBV7-8 and TRBJ1-3, is as follows: GAGVSQSPRYKVAKRGQDVALRCDPISGHVSLFWYQQALGQGPEFLTYFQNEAQLDKSGLPSDRFFAERPEGSVSTLKIQRTQQEDSAVYLCASSPYENTIYFGEGSWLTVV.

This clone is a singleton in its sample. V and J are TRBV2 and TRBJ2-7, with 10 bases matching TRBD1. CDR1 is SNHLY and CDR2 is FYNNEI in the germline V gene. V was pared by 6 bases and J by 5 bases, with 10 bases of the junction left unmatched. The CDR3 is 15 residues long. The CDR3 here is CASSALGTGVDEQYF. CDR3 in DNA: TGTGCCAGCAGCGCACTGGGGACAGGGGTTGACGAGCAGTACTTC.